This TCR beta chain was identified in a study of T cell repertoires in cytomegalovirus infection. About the research overall: Well-studied HLA-B-restricted CMV epitopes were used in the study alongside recently identified HLA-C-restricted ones.

Worth noting for this clonotype: Its specificity is unknown.

Study conclusions and caveats: HLA-C-restricted CMV clonotypes gave the most frequent clonotype in two of eight donors.

A single record per CDR3 protein comes from TCRdb applying MiXCR to the reads. Altogether about 740,000 distinct CDR3 sequences are present, about 30% being singletons, with the ten largest covering 15% to 20%. The sequence was collected from a human donor in good health (CMV status not recorded). Some clones in this sample may be carry-over from other donors' samples. The input for sequencing was cultured PBMCs, taken from culture after CMV antigen stimulation.

CDR3 protein: CASSLVGSSATNEKLFF. CDR3 nucleotides: TGTGCCAGCAGCTTAGTGGGCTCTAGTGCAACTAATGAAAAACTGTTTTTT. This chain joins TRBV7-9 and TRBJ1-4; D unclear. Germline CDR1 and CDR2: SEHNR and FQNEAQ (reference sequence). Trimming shortened V by 1 base and J by 0 bases, and 12 bases separated the two germline ends. The CDR3 consists of 17 residues. The full variable domain, rest sourced from reference TRBV7-9 and TRBJ1-4, is DTGVSQNPRHKITKRGQNVTFRCDPISEHNRLYWYRQTLGQGPEFLTYFQNEAQLEKSRLLSDRFSAERPKGSFSTLEIQRTEQGDSAMYLCASSLVGSSATNEKLFFGSGTQLSVL.